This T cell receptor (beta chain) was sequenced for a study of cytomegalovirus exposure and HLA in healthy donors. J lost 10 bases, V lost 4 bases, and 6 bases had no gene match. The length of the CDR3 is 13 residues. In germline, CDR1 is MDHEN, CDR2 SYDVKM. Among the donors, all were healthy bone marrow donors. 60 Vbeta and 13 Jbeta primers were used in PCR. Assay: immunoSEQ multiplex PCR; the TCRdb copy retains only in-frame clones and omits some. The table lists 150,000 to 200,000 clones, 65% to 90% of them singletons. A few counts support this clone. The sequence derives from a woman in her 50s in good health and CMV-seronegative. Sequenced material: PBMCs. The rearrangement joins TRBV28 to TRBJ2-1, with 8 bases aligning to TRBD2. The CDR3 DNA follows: TGTGCCAGCAGTTCCGGGAGGGCCTGGGAGCAGTTCTTC. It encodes CASSSGRAWEQFF.